These 30 T cell receptor beta chains came from one sample sequenced in a study of regulatory T cells in long-lasting Graves disease. The time point is: persistent/refractory GD, antithyroid drugs over 5 years with positive TRAb. The TCR library was made from RNA extracted from PBMCs. Combining iRepertoire HTBI primers with Arm-PCR of CDR3 regions, the authors built TCR beta libraries. TCRdb processed the multiplex PCR reads anew with MiXCR; each CDR3 protein has one entry. The table includes 650,000 to 850,000 distinct CDR3 sequences, around 32% detected once. The source material was peripheral blood mononuclear cells (PBMCs), sampled when the disease was refractory, from a patient treated with antithyroid drugs. These receptors all stem from a female donor with Graves disease.

The chain couples TRBV12-3 or TRBV12-4 to TRBJ1-1, with D uncertain. The CDR3 runs 13 residues. Trimming left V 6 bases short and J 5 bases short, with 13 bases between. CDR3 DNA sequence: TGTGCCAGCAGAGAGGACCTGAGGACTGAAGCTTTCTTT. Translating gives CASREDLRTEAFF.

This clonotype was detected ten times or more. This chain links TRBV12-3 or TRBV12-4 with TRBJ1-1; TRBD1 matches 8 bases. The CDR3 length is 12 residues. V dropped 5 bases and J dropped 6; count of bases not matched to a gene: 2. The CDR3 DNA follows: TGTGCCAGCAGTATACAGGGGGCTGAAGCTTTCTTT. Translating it yields CASSIQGAEAFF.

The chain carries TRBV12-3 or TRBV12-4 and TRBJ2-5, with D tentatively TRBD2 (6 bases). CDR3 length: 14 residues. V lost 5 bases to trimming and J lost 3 bases, with 13 bases between them. CDR3 region: CASSPRDSEETQYF. In nucleotides, the CDR3 is TGTGCCAGCAGTCCCCGGGACTCCGAAGAGACCCAGTACTTC.

The rearrangement joins TRBV6-1 to TRBJ2-7, with 11 positions matching TRBD2. Per the germline V gene, CDR1 is MNHNS and CDR2 is SASEGT. Trimming took 6 bases from V and 2 from J; bases not matched to a gene: 6. The CDR3 runs 15 residues. The CDR3 spells CASSKGLAATYEQYF. DNA for the CDR3: TGTGCCAGCAGCAAGGGACTAGCGGCAACCTACGAGCAGTACTTC.

This sequence joins TRBV27 and TRBJ2-7; tentative D call: TRBD2 (6 bases). The CDR3 has 16 residues. V lost 4 bases, J lost 2 bases, and 18 bases lay in between. In germline, CDR1 is MNHEY, CDR2 SMNVEV (reference sequence). Written as DNA, the CDR3 is TGTGCCAGCAGTTCTAGGGGAGGCAGGGACCCCTACGAGCAGTACTTC. Translated, it gives CASSSRGGRDPYEQYF.

To note about this clonotype: A read error may explain this, as a much larger clone is one base away. The V call is TRBV29-1, the J call TRBJ2-7; D remains unclear. Deletions cut 3 bases from V and 7 bases from J, with 10 bases between. The CDR3 is 11 residues long. Germline V CDR1 and CDR2: SQVTM, ANQGSEA. CDR3 in DNA: TGCAGCGTTGAGGATTACAATGAGCAGTACTTC. Residues: CSVEDYNEQYF.

This chain connects TRBV20-1 to TRBJ1-4; 8 bases map to TRBD1. Germline values: CDR1 DFQATT, CDR2 SNEGSKA (reference sequence). The V gene end was trimmed by 3 bases and the J gene end by 8 bases; junction bases not matched to a gene: 8. There are 14 residues in the CDR3. The CDR3 nucleotides read TGCAGTGCTAGTGGGGGACAGGCGGAAGAAAAACTGTTTTTT. Translating it yields CSASGGQAEEKLFF.

At least ten counts were recorded for this clonotype. V and J are TRBV2 and TRBJ1-1; tentative D call: TRBD1 (5 bases). The CDR3 length is 14 residues. Germline CDR1 and CDR2: SNHLY and FYNNEI. The V gene lost 7 bases and the J gene lost 1 base, with 13 bases spanning the gap. The CDR3 bases are TGTGCCAGCACTCGAAAAGGGACGAACACTGAAGCTTTCTTT. This gives the protein CASTRKGTNTEAFF.

This clonotype was picked up one time. The chain couples TRBV6-2 or TRBV6-3 to TRBJ2-4, with 12 bases fitting TRBD2. The germline V gene has CDR1 MNHEY and CDR2 SVGEGT. This CDR3 region has 18 residues. V lost 4 bases to trimming and J lost 2 bases; unmatched junction nucleotides: 9. The DNA for the CDR3 is TGTGCCAGCAGTTCCGGACTAGCGGGAAGATGGCCCAAAAACATTCAGTACTTC. Translated: CASSSGLAGRWPKNIQYF.

This clonotype was seen a few times. The chain employs TRBV5-1 and TRBJ1-1, with a tentative D call TRBD1 (6 bases). Deletions cut 5 bases from V and 0 bases from J, with 17 bases between. The length of the CDR3 is 16 residues. Per germline, CDR1 SGHRS and CDR2 YFSETQ. The CDR3: CASRVREGQMNTEAFF. CDR3 nucleotides: TGCGCCAGCAGGGTGAGGGAGGGACAAATGAACACTGAAGCTTTCTTT.

The rearrangement joins TRBV4-1 to TRBJ2-2; the match to TRBD2 covers 8 bases. There are 15 residues in the CDR3. CDR1 is MGHRA and CDR2 is YSYEKL in the germline V gene. The V gene end was trimmed by 0 bases and the J gene end by 6 bases; junction bases not matched to a gene: 3. CDR3 sequence reads: CASSQDTGRAGELFF. The CDR3 region has the DNA TGCGCCAGCAGCCAAGATACCGGGAGGGCCGGGGAGCTGTTTTTT.

This sequence joins TRBV28 and TRBJ1-2; D gene ambiguous. Germline loops: CDR1 MDHEN, CDR2 SYDVKM. Trimming cost V 6 bases and J 5 bases, with 13 bases left between them. There are 13 residues in the CDR3. For the CDR3, the DNA is TGTGCCAGCAGATTTACAAAATCTTATGGCTACACCTTC. Its protein product is CASRFTKSYGYTF.

This clonotype was seen a single time. The rearrangement links TRBV20-1 to TRBJ2-5, with 9 bases matching TRBD1. Losses at the gene ends were 5 bases for V and 3 bases for J; bases not matched to a gene: 4. The CDR3 length is 13 residues. Germline V CDR1 and CDR2: DFQATT, SNEGSKA (reference sequence). This chain's CDR3 is CSASGQGEETQYF. CDR3 sequence (DNA): TGCAGTGCTTCGGGACAGGGAGAAGAGACCCAGTACTTC.

The CDR3 loop is CASSLLGTVSGSAYNEQFF. CDR3 coding DNA: TGTGCCAGCAGCCTACTAGGGACAGTTAGTGGCTCGGCCTACAATGAGCAGTTCTTC. The gene calls are TRBV7-2 and TRBJ2-1, with TRBD1 matching over 7 bases. The V segment lost 5 bases and the J segment 2 bases; nucleotides outside the gene matches: 18. Germline values: CDR1 SGHTA, CDR2 FQGNSA. This CDR3 has 19 amino acids.

This clonotype was observed many times. In nucleotides, the CDR3 is TGTGCCAGCAGTGAACAGGACACATTCCAAGAGACCCAGTACTTC. This codes for CASSEQDTFQETQYF. The chain combines TRBV6-1 with TRBJ2-5, with a possible D match to TRBD1 (5 bases). Germline CDR1 and CDR2: MNHNS and SASEGT. Trimming took off 2 bases at V and 1 base at J, with 11 bases between the two ends. The CDR3 covers 15 residues.

Here the CDR3 DNA reads TGTGCCAGCAGCGTAGAGCACGTCACTGAAGCTTTCTTT. It is translated as CASSVEHVTEAFF. The chain is built from TRBV9 and TRBJ1-1; no definite D call. V shed 0 bases and J shed 4 bases, with 7 bases lying between them. This CDR3 has 13 residues. Germline CDR1 SGDLS, CDR2 YYNGEE.

This clonotype turned up a few times. The V and J genes are TRBV27 and TRBJ2-7; possibly TRBD2 for D (7 bases). The CDR3 is 13 amino acids. V lost 8 bases and J lost 6, with 17 bases in between. Germline V gene data show CDR1 as MNHEY and CDR2 as SMNVEV (reference sequence). The CDR3 loop reads CASQGGGRPEQYF. CDR3 bases: TGTGCCAGCCAGGGAGGGGGGAGACCCGAGCAGTACTTC.

This clonotype was counted a few times. The chain recombines TRBV19 with TRBJ1-5; D ambiguous. V lost 3 bases, J lost 7 bases, and 13 bases lay in between. Per germline, CDR1 LNHDA and CDR2 SQIVND (reference sequence). The CDR3 runs 14 residues. For the CDR3, the DNA is TGTGCCAGTAGTATTGAGTCAGGTCGACAGCCCCAGCATTTT. This encodes CASSIESGRQPQHF.

This clonotype appeared a few times. The V and J genes are TRBV5-4 and TRBJ2-6; D not certain. This CDR3 is built from 15 residues. Deletions cut 0 bases from V and 6 bases from J, with 10 bases between. Germline loops: CDR1 SGHNT, CDR2 YYREEE (reference sequence). The CDR3 is CASSLVGRQANVLTF. The CDR3 coding sequence is TGTGCCAGCAGCTTGGTCGGCCGACAGGCCAACGTCCTGACTTTC.

The chain combines TRBV6-1 with TRBJ2-2; D gene ambiguous. Trimming took 6 bases from V and 8 from J, leaving 10 bases between them. The CDR3 is 12 residues long. Germline assignment: CDR1 MNHNS and CDR2 SASEGT. CDR3 sequence: CASSHSSGELFF. In DNA form, the CDR3 reads TGTGCCAGCAGCCATTCCAGTGGGGAGCTGTTTTTT.

The chain recombines TRBV11-2 with TRBJ1-1; D is undetermined. The CDR3 runs to 11 residues. Germline V gene lookup returns CDR1 SGHAT and CDR2 FQNNGV. V was shortened by 5 bases and J by 7 bases, with 8 bases between the two germline ends. The CDR3: CASSLQFEAFF. The CDR3 DNA reads as TGTGCCAGCAGCCTCCAGTTTGAAGCTTTCTTT.

The J gene is TRBJ2-1, the V gene TRBV19; D call uncertain. CDR3 length equals 16 residues. CDR1 is LNHDA, CDR2 SQIVND, per germline (reference sequence). Between the trimmed V and J ends, which lost 9 bases and 10 bases, there was a span of 28 bases. CDR3 nucleotide sequence: TGTGCCAGCTCCCTCCCTACAATGAGTGCACGCGTGGAGCAGTTCTTC. Protein sequence: CASSLPTMSARVEQFF.

The V call is TRBV19, the J call TRBJ1-1; 8 positions match TRBD1. The V segment lost 5 bases and the J segment 5 bases; nucleotides outside the gene matches: 10. This CDR3 contains 15 residues. Germline V gene lookup returns CDR1 LNHDA and CDR2 SQIVND (reference sequence). CDR3 amino acids: CASSYSGQGVTEAFF. In DNA form, the CDR3 reads TGTGCCAGTAGTTATTCTGGACAGGGAGTAACTGAAGCTTTCTTT.

The CDR3 DNA is TGTGCCAGCAGCCAAGATCAATTAGGGGTAGGACAGCCCCAGCATTTT. Translating gives CASSQDQLGVGQPQHF. V is TRBV3-1 and J is TRBJ1-5; TRBD1 might be the D (5 bases). V was cut by 0 bases and J by 7 bases, with 16 bases left in between. Germline CDR1 reads LGHDT; CDR2 reads YNNKEL (reference sequence). CDR3 length equals 16 residues.

The chain joins TRBV15 to TRBJ1-2; weak D call: TRBD1 (6 bases). Trimming left V 0 bases short and J 4 bases short, with 15 bases between. CDR3 length: 16 residues. In germline, CDR1 is LNHNV, CDR2 YYDKDF (reference sequence). This chain's CDR3 is CATSRDATGLGYGYTF. The DNA for the CDR3 is TGTGCCACCAGCAGAGATGCGACAGGTCTTGGCTATGGCTACACCTTC.

The chain has TRBV3-1 and TRBJ1-1, with a tentative D call TRBD1 (5 bases). Trimming removed 3 bases at V and 1 base at J, with 15 bases between. CDR1 and CDR2 (germline): LGHDT, YNNKEL (reference sequence). The CDR3 has 16 residues. The CDR3 bases are TGTGCCAGCAGCCAGAGCAGGGCCGTGTCGAACACTGAAGCTTTCTTT. This sequence encodes CASSQSRAVSNTEAFF. The whole variable domain, remainder taken from reference TRBV3-1 and TRBJ1-1, is DTAVSQTPKYLVTQMGNDKSIKCEQNLGHDTMYWYKQDSKKFLKIMFSYNNKELIINETVPNRFSPKSPDKAHLNLHINSLELGDSAVYFCASSQSRAVSNTEAFFGQGTRLTVV.

In this sample, this clonotype turned up many times. V gene TRBV12-3 or TRBV12-4 combines with J gene TRBJ1-2, with D perhaps matching TRBD1 (5 bases). Trimming pared 8 bases from V and 3 bases from J, leaving 16 bases between. CDR3 length: 14 amino acids. CDR3 loop: CASGGGSGHYGYTF. The CDR3 nucleotides read TGTGCCAGCGGGGGGGGGTCCGGTCACTATGGCTACACCTTC.

This clonotype was observed a handful of times. The chain is built from TRBV28 and TRBJ1-5; D perhaps matches TRBD1 (5 bases). The CDR3 extends over 16 amino acids. The germline CDR1 and CDR2 sequences are MDHEN and SYDVKM. V lost 6 bases and J 1 base, leaving 16 bases between the germline ends. The CDR3 reads CASSIPGTASNQPQHF. CDR3 DNA: TGTGCCAGCAGCATACCCGGGACGGCAAGCAATCAGCCCCAGCATTTT.

The rearrangement uses TRBV6-1 and TRBJ1-2; D gene unclear. The V end lost 2 bases, the J end lost 2 bases, and 12 bases lay between the germline ends. The germline V gene has CDR1 MNHNS and CDR2 SASEGT. This CDR3 has 15 amino acids. This CDR3 reads CASSEIGRANYGYTF. The DNA for the CDR3 is TGTGCCAGCAGTGAAATAGGACGGGCAAACTATGGCTACACCTTC.

In this sample, this clonotype turned up a few times. The J gene is TRBJ1-1, the V gene TRBV6-1; TRBD1 aligns across 7 bases. Trimming at V came to 6 bases and at J to 3 bases, leaving 4 bases not matched to a gene. This CDR3 contains 13 residues. Germline V lookup: CDR1 MNHNS, CDR2 SASEGT. The CDR3 spells CASRLTGHTEAFF. The CDR3 nucleotides are TGTGCCAGCAGGCTGACAGGGCACACTGAAGCTTTCTTT.